The 24 T cell receptor beta chains reported below all come from one sample, sequenced in a study of control samples from healthy donors and cancer patients. The protocol was immunoSEQ multiplex PCR, while the TCRdb copy is restricted to in-frame clones and leaves out a portion. The data hold around 140,000 clones, with about nine tenths observed a single time. Sample: PBMCs. These receptors originate from a man aged 50 to 60 with head and neck cancer.

The chain couples TRBV3-1 (or the pseudogene TRBV3-2) to TRBJ1-2, with unresolved D. The V and J ends lost 3 bases and 3 bases respectively, with 5 bases between them. Germline V gives CDR1 LGHDT, CDR2 YNNKEL (reference sequence). The CDR3 spans 12 residues. For the CDR3, the DNA is TGTGCCAGCAGCCACGGGTACTATGGCTACACCTTC. Encoded protein: CASSHGYYGYTF.

The chain recombines TRBV5-4 with TRBJ1-4; D might be TRBD1 (5 bases). Germline-derived CDR1 and CDR2 are SGHNT and YYREEE (reference sequence). Trimming left V 0 bases short and J 6 bases short, with 15 bases between. This CDR3 contains 16 residues. The CDR3 sequence: CASSLDAGQGDEKLFF. The CDR3 DNA follows: TGTGCCAGCAGCTTGGACGCGGGGCAAGGGGATGAAAAACTGTTTTTT.

The chain links TRBV18 to TRBJ2-1; 9 bases match TRBD1. Germline trimming cut 6 bases from V and 4 bases from J; bases unmatched to any gene: 7. Germline CDR1 reads KGHSH; CDR2 reads LQKENI. This CDR3 contains 15 residues. As DNA, the CDR3 is TGTGCCAGCTCCCCCGGGACAGGGCCTTACAATGAGCAGTTCTTC. It encodes CASSPGTGPYNEQFF.

V and J are TRBV29-1 and TRBJ1-1; 7 bases line up with TRBD1. This CDR3 has 13 residues. CDR1 and CDR2 (germline): SQVTM, ANQGSEA. The V segment lost 6 bases and the J segment 0 bases; nucleotides outside the gene matches: 4. The chain's CDR3 is CSVEQGLNTEAFF. CDR3 coding DNA: TGCAGCGTAGAACAGGGGCTGAACACTGAAGCTTTCTTT.

This clone appeared a single time. The chain couples TRBV3-1 (or the pseudogene TRBV3-2) to TRBJ2-1, with TRBD2 identical over 15 bases. Germline V gene data show CDR1 as LGHDT and CDR2 as YNNKEL (reference sequence). V lost 6 bases and J lost 12; bases outside the gene matches: 6. The CDR3 consists of 14 residues. CDR3 in DNA: TGTGCCAGCAGTCGGACTAGCGGGGGGGCCTGGCAGTTCTTC. Protein product: CASSRTSGGAWQFF.

The chain carries TRBV29-1 and TRBJ2-2; TRBD1 is a possible D gene (6 bases). The CDR3 runs to 15 residues. Germline CDR1 is SQVTM and CDR2 is ANQGSEA. Trimming cost V 7 bases and J 4 bases, with 19 bases left between them. The CDR3 DNA sequence: TGCAGCGCTGGGGGACACCCGAGGAGCACCGGGGAGCTGTTTTTT. Translation: CSAGGHPRSTGELFF.

This rearrangement joins TRBV5-6 to TRBJ1-1, with a tentative D call TRBD1 (5 bases). CDR3 length: 13 amino acids. Germline loops: CDR1 SGHDT, CDR2 YYEEEE. Trimming removed 1 base from V and 9 bases from J, with 13 bases in between. DNA for the CDR3: TGTGCCAGCAGCTTGTGGGGGGGTGGTCAAGCTTTCTTT. Its translation is CASSLWGGGQAFF. Using reference TRBV5-6 and TRBJ1-1 for the parts outside the CDR3, the full variable domain is DAGVTQSPTHLIKTRGQQVTLRCSPKSGHDTVSWYQQALGQGPQFIFQYYEEEERQRGNFPDRFSGHQFPNYSSELNVNALLLGDSALYLCASSLWGGGQAFFGQGTRLTVV.

This clone turned up a few times. The chain uses TRBV3-1 (or the pseudogene TRBV3-2) and TRBJ1-5; the match to TRBD1 covers 8 bases. This CDR3 contains 15 residues. Trimming took 1 base from V and 7 from J; bases not matched to a gene: 6. Germline CDR1 is LGHDT and CDR2 is YNNKEL (reference sequence). DNA for the CDR3: TGTGCCAGCAGCCAAGTGTCCGGGACAGGACAGCCCCAGCATTTT. Translated: CASSQVSGTGQPQHF.

The chain employs TRBV27 and TRBJ1-3; D is ambiguous. The V gene's germline CDR1 is MNHEY and CDR2 SMNVEV (reference sequence). The CDR3 is 12 residues long. V lost 5 bases and J 2 bases, leaving 4 bases between the germline ends. CDR3 in DNA: TGTGCCAGCAGTCTTCCTGGAAACACCATATATTTT. Protein: CASSLPGNTIYF.

This rearrangement joins TRBV24-1 to TRBJ2-1; the match to TRBD1 covers 7 bases. V was clipped by 7 bases and J by 2 bases; unmatched bases: 4. Germline-derived CDR1 and CDR2 are KGHDR and SFDVKD. The CDR3 covers 14 residues. CDR3: CATRDREPYNEQFF. The CDR3 nucleotides read TGTGCCACCAGAGACAGGGAACCCTACAATGAGCAGTTCTTC.

The CDR3 here is CASSFGREQYF. The CDR3 DNA reads TGTGCCAGCAGCTTCGGCCGAGAGCAGTACTTC. This chain links TRBV7-9 with TRBJ2-7, with D hard to call. There are 11 residues in the CDR3. V gave up 3 bases and J gave up 7 bases, with 7 bases separating them. Per germline, CDR1 SEHNR and CDR2 FQNEAQ (reference sequence).

This clone was found a few times. The rearrangement links TRBV5-1 to TRBJ1-6; D gene unclear. The germline V gene has CDR1 SGHRS and CDR2 YFSETQ. The V end was cut by 0 bases, the J end by 0 bases, with 4 bases between. This CDR3 comprises 15 residues. The CDR3 protein is CASSLGSSYNSPLHF. The DNA of the CDR3 is TGCGCCAGCAGCTTGGGGAGCTCCTATAATTCACCCCTCCACTTT.

This rearrangement joins TRBV10-3 to TRBJ1-5; no firm D call. The CDR3 runs 15 residues. Trimming removed 0 bases from V and 0 bases from J, with 6 bases in between. Germline CDR1 reads ENHRY; CDR2 reads SYGVKD. The CDR3 nucleotides read TGTGCCATCAGTGAGTCGGAAGCTAGCAATCAGCCCCAGCATTTT. This gives the protein CAISESEASNQPQHF.

The table lists this clone with a few counts. The V call is TRBV5-8, the J call TRBJ2-7, with TRBD1 matching over 9 bases. Germline V gives CDR1 SGHTS, CDR2 YDEGEE. This CDR3 is built from 16 residues. V gave up 5 bases and J gave up 4 bases; unmatched junction bases: 13. In DNA form, the CDR3 reads TGTGCCAGCAGGCTCCCGGGACAGGGTCGGGGGTACGAGCAGTACTTC. Its protein product is CASRLPGQGRGYEQYF.

This clone showed up just once. CDR3 amino acids: CASRADPEQSYTF. The CDR3 DNA is TGTGCCAGCAGAGCGGACCCCGAACAAAGCTACACCTTC. V usage is TRBV2 and J usage is TRBJ1-2; no clear D. This CDR3 has 13 residues. The ends were cut back, 6 bases at V and 9 bases at J, with 17 bases in the middle. Germline CDR1 is SNHLY and CDR2 is FYNNEI.

The gene calls are TRBV5-8 and TRBJ1-1; D unclear. Germline CDR1 reads SGHTS; CDR2 reads YDEGEE. V was shortened by 0 bases and J by 0 bases, with 9 bases between the two germline ends. The CDR3 has 15 residues. The CDR3 region is CASSLAGRMNTEAFF. CDR3 nucleotide sequence: TGTGCCAGCAGCTTGGCCGGAAGAATGAACACTGAAGCTTTCTTT. Combining the CDR3 with reference TRBV5-8 and TRBJ1-1 gives the whole variable domain EAGVTQSPTHLIKTRGQQATLRCSPISGHTSVYWYQQALGLGLQFLLWYDEGEERNRGNFPPRFSGRQFPNYSSELNVNALELEDSALYLCASSLAGRMNTEAFFGQGTRLTVV.

V usage is TRBV28 and J usage is TRBJ1-2; D is ambiguous. Germline loops: CDR1 MDHEN, CDR2 SYDVKM. The CDR3 contains 13 residues. V lost 2 bases and J 8 bases, leaving 12 bases between the germline ends. The CDR3 nucleotides read TGTGCCAGCAGTTTACAGAACCTTCGGGGCTACACCTTC. It yields the protein CASSLQNLRGYTF.

This chain links TRBV24-1 with TRBJ1-5, with 9 positions matching TRBD1. This CDR3 has 15 amino acids. CDR1 and CDR2 (germline): KGHDR, SFDVKD. The V segment lost 10 bases and the J segment 3 bases; nucleotides outside the gene matches: 9. Here the CDR3 DNA reads TGTGCCACGTCGACAGGGGGACTTTACAATCAGCCCCAGCATTTT. Its translation is CATSTGGLYNQPQHF.

This chain joins TRBV21-1 and TRBJ2-7. TRBV21-1 is marked as a pseudogene. The CDR3 is 17 amino acids. CDR3 sequence (DNA): TGTGCCAGCAGCAAAGTTGCCCATCTGATGGTGTCCTACGAGCAGTACTTC. Amino acid sequence: CASSKVAHLMVSYEQYF.

J is TRBJ2-7 and V is TRBV21-1; no DNA check was done on the table's D call, TRBD1. TRBV21-1 is flagged as a pseudogene. The CDR3 runs 13 residues. CDR3 residues: CASVRGSSYEQYF. DNA of the CDR3: TGTGCCAGCGTCAGGGGAAGCTCCTACGAGCAGTACTTC.

This clone occurred a few times. The V call is TRBV6-5, the J call TRBJ1-5, with TRBD1 matching over 8 bases. This CDR3 has 15 amino acids. V was pared by 4 bases and J by 4 bases, with 6 bases of the junction left unmatched. Germline V lookup: CDR1 MNHEY, CDR2 SVGAGI. The CDR3 nucleotides read TGTGCCAGCAGTTCCGGGACAGGTCGGAATCAGCCCCAGCATTTT. Translation gives CASSSGTGRNQPQHF.

This chain connects TRBV6-1 to TRBJ1-5, with 7 bases aligning to TRBD1. Germline V gene data show CDR1 as MNHNS and CDR2 as SASEGT. There are 15 residues in the CDR3. Germline trimming cut 1 base from V and 7 bases from J; bases unmatched to any gene: 7. The CDR3 DNA is TGTGCCAGCAGTGAAGGGTCAGGGGGAGGACAGCCCCAGCATTTT. Protein: CASSEGSGGGQPQHF.

The chain carries TRBV28 and TRBJ2-3; TRBD2 matches 16 bases. V was pared by 6 bases and J by 2 bases, with 8 bases of the junction left unmatched. From germline, CDR1 is MDHEN and CDR2 SYDVKM. This CDR3 has 18 residues. The CDR3: CASRGLGLAGGPTDTQYF. The CDR3 DNA follows: TGTGCCAGCAGAGGGTTGGGACTAGCGGGAGGGCCCACAGATACGCAGTATTTT.

CDR3 DNA: TGTGCCACCCAGCGGGGAGACTCCTACGAGCAGTACTTC. Translating it yields CATQRGDSYEQYF. The genes are TRBV19 and TRBJ2-7; 7 positions agree with TRBD2. Per germline, CDR1 LNHDA and CDR2 SQIVND (reference sequence). V shed 10 bases and J 0 bases; nucleotides not matched to a gene: 6. The CDR3 consists of 13 residues.